The subject of this entry is one TCR beta chain. HTBI primers from iRepertoire and Arm-PCR of CDR3 regions yielded the TCR beta libraries. TCRdb re-called the multiplex PCR reads through MiXCR, storing one row per CDR3 protein. The data show 250,000 to 300,000 distinct CDR3 sequences, 22% seen once. The data originate from a study of regulatory T cells in long-lasting Graves disease. Stated time point: persistent/refractory GD, antithyroid drugs over 5 years with positive TRAb. RNA from PBMCs was the source of the TCR library. The germline V gene has CDR1 LGHDT and CDR2 YNNKEL (reference sequence). This CDR3 contains 16 residues. V shed 3 bases, J shed 2 bases, and the junction held 6 bases outside the gene matches.

The source is a female donor with Graves disease. Source: peripheral blood mononuclear cells (PBMCs), taken when the disease was refractory, from a patient treated with antithyroid drugs. The V call is TRBV3-1, the J call TRBJ2-7, with TRBD2 matching 11 bases. The CDR3 region has the DNA TGTGCCAGCAGCCAGCAGGGACTAGCGGCTCCCTACGAGCAGTACTTC. Amino acid sequence: CASSQQGLAAPYEQYF.